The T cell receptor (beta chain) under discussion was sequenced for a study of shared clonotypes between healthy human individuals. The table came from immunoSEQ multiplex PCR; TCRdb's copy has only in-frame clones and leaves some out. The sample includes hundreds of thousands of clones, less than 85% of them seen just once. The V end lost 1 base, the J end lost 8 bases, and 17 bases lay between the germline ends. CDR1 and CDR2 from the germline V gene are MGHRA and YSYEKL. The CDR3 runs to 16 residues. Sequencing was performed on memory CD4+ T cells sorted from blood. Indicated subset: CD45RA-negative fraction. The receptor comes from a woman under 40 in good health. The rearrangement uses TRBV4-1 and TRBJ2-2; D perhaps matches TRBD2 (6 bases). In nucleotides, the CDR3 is TGCGCCAGCAGCCAAGTCAATAGCGGCCCTGTGGGGGAGCTGTTTTTT. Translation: CASSQVNSGPVGELFF.